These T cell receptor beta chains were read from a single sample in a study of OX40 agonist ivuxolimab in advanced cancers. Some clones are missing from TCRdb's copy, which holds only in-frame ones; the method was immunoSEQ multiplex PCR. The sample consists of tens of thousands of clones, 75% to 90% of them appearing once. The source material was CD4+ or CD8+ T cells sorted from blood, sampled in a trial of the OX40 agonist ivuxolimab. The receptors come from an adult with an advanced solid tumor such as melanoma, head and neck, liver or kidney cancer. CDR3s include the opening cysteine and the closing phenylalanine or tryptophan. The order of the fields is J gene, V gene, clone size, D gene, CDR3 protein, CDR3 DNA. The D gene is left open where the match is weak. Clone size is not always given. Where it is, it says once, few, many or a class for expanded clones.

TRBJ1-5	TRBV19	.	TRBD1	CASSIQQGVNQPQHF	TGTGCCAGTAGTATCCAACAGGGGGTCAATCAGCCCCAGCATTTT
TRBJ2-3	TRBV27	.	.	CASSLSNADTQYF	TGTGCCAGCAGTTTATCGAACGCAGATACGCAGTATTTT
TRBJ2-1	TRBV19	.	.	CASNREPYNEQFF	TGTGCCAGTAACAGGGAACCTTACAATGAGCAGTTCTTC
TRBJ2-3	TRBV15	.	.	CATGGGYLTDTQYF	TGTGCCACGGGCGGGGGCTACCTCACAGATACGCAGTATTTT
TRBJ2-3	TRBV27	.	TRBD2	CASSLSGLAPSTDTQYF	TGTGCCAGCAGTTTATCGGGACTAGCCCCTAGCACAGATACGCAGTATTTT
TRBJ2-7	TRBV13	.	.	CASSLNSYEQYF	TGTGCCAGCAGCCTAAACTCCTACGAGCAGTACTTC
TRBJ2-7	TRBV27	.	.	CASSLTTAANYEQYF	TGTGCCAGCAGTCTTACGACGGCCGCAAACTACGAGCAGTACTTC
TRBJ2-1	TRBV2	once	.	CASVPRRSLNEQFF	TGTGCCAGCGTCCCGAGGCGGTCTCTCAATGAGCAGTTCTTC
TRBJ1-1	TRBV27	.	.	CASSLGGNTEAFF	TGTGCCAGCAGTTTAGGGGGGAACACTGAAGCTTTCTTT
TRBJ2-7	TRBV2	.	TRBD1	CASSEAGTGDRSSYEQYF	TGTGCCAGCAGTGAAGCCGGGACAGGGGATAGGAGCTCCTACGAGCAGTACTTC
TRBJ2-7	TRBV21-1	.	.	CASSSTGIEQYF	TGTGCCAGCAGCTCCACAGGTATCGAGCAGTACTTC
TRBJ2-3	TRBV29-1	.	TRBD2	CSVAGLAGVLTDTQYF	TGCAGCGTTGCGGGACTAGCAGGTGTCCTCACAGATACGCAGTATTTT
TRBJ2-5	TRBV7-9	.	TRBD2	CASSSKRDPYQETQYF	TGTGCCAGCAGCTCCAAGCGGGATCCATACCAAGAGACCCAGTACTTC
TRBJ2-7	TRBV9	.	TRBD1	CASSATGSVYYEQYF	TGTGCCAGCAGCGCGACAGGGAGTGTATACTACGAGCAGTACTTC
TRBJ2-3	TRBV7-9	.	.	CASSSPPGTDTQYF	TGTGCCAGCAGCTCTCCCCCCGGGACAGATACGCAGTATTTT
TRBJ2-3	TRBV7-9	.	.	CASSASPDTQYF	TGTGCCAGCAGCGCCTCCCCAGATACGCAGTATTTT
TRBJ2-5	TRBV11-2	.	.	CASSHREKQETQYF	TGTGCCAGCAGCCACCGGGAGAAACAAGAGACCCAGTACTTC
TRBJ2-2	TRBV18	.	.	CASSPGADYTGELFF	TGTGCCAGCTCACCTGGGGCAGATTACACCGGGGAGCTGTTTTTT
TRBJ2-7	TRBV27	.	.	CASSYDRTTYEQYF	TGTGCCAGCAGTTACGACCGAACCACCTACGAGCAGTACTTC
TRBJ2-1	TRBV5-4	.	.	CASSPKSTVNNEQFF	TGTGCCAGCAGCCCCAAATCGACAGTTAACAATGAGCAGTTCTTC
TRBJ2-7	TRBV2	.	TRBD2	CASSEEGREGYEQYF	TGTGCCAGCAGTGAAGAGGGCAGGGAGGGCTACGAGCAGTACTTC
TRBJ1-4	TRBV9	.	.	CASSVVPGDEKLFF	TGTGCCAGCAGCGTAGTCCCCGGAGATGAAAAACTGTTTTTT
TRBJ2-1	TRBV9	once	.	CASSVGGRFNEQFF	TGTGCCAGCAGCGTAGGTGGAAGGTTCAATGAGCAGTTCTTC
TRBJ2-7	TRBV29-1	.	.	CSVEDRRGGYEQYF	TGCAGCGTTGAAGACCGGAGGGGGGGCTACGAGCAGTACTTC
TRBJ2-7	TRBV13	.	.	CASSLGTLTADPYEQYF	TGTGCCAGCAGCCTAGGGACCTTAACAGCCGACCCCTACGAGCAGTACTTC
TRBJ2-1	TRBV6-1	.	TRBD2	CASSVGGAYNEQFF	TGTGCCAGCAGTGTCGGGGGGGCGTACAATGAGCAGTTCTTC
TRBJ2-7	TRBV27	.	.	CASSSTRGVGYEQYF	TGTGCCAGCAGTTCAACCAGGGGTGTTGGCTACGAGCAGTACTTC
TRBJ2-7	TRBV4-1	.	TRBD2	CASSQDPAAGDLGYEQYF	TGCGCCAGCAGCCAAGACCCCGCAGCGGGAGACTTGGGCTACGAGCAGTACTTC
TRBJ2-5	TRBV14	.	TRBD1	CASSHSTGSVQETQYF	TGTGCCAGCAGCCACTCGACAGGGTCCGTCCAAGAGACCCAGTACTTC
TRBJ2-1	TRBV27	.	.	CASSFFLSYNEQFF	TGTGCCAGCAGTTTTTTTTTATCCTACAATGAGCAGTTCTTC
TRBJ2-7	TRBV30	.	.	CAWSVRSYEQYF	TGTGCCTGGAGTGTACGATCCTACGAGCAGTACTTC
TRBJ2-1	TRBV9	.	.	CASSGTRSYNEQFF	TGTGCCAGCAGCGGGACCAGATCCTACAATGAGCAGTTCTTC
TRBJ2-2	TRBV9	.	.	CASSDRQINTGELFF	TGTGCCAGCAGCGATCGTCAGATAAACACCGGGGAGCTGTTTTTT
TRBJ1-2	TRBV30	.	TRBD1	CAWTGTENYGYTF	TGTGCCTGGACTGGGACAGAAAACTATGGCTACACCTTC
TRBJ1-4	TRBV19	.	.	CASSGTTAALVEKLFF	TGTGCCAGTAGTGGAACGACAGCGGCGTTGGTTGAAAAACTGTTTTTT
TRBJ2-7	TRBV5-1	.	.	CASSLATGKSYEQYF	TGCGCCAGCAGCCTAGCGACGGGAAAATCCTACGAGCAGTACTTC
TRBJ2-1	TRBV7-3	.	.	CASSLRPYYNEQFF	TGTGCCAGCAGCTTACGACCTTACTACAATGAGCAGTTCTTC
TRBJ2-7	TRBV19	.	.	CASSPAGDLIYEQYF	TGTGCCAGTAGCCCCGCTGGGGACCTCATCTACGAGCAGTACTTC
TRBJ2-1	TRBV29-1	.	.	CSVEAGIASYNEQFF	TGCAGCGTTGAGGCGGGTATTGCCTCCTACAATGAGCAGTTCTTC
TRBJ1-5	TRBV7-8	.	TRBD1	CASSLWGQYSNQPQHF	TGTGCCAGCAGCTTATGGGGACAGTATAGCAATCAGCCCCAGCATTTT
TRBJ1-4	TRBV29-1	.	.	CSVEEQGGGATNEKLFF	TGCAGCGTTGAGGAACAGGGCGGAGGGGCAACTAATGAAAAACTGTTTTTT
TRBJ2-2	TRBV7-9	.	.	CASSPSSGELFF	TGTGCCAGCAGCCCTAGTTCCGGGGAGCTGTTTTTT
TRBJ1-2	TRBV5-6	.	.	CASRPLTGLGGYTF	TGTGCCAGCAGACCTCTCACGGGGTTGGGCGGCTACACCTTC
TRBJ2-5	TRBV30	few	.	CAWSYLPGGTQYF	TGTGCCTGGAGCTACCTTCCGGGTGGGACCCAGTACTTC
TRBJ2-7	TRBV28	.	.	CASSFRGTGRYEQYF	TGTGCCAGCAGTTTCAGGGGCACCGGACGATACGAGCAGTACTTC
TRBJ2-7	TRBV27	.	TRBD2	CASSFLSGGPDPEQYF	TGTGCCAGCAGTTTCCTTAGCGGGGGGCCCGATCCCGAGCAGTACTTC
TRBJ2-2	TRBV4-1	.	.	CASSQLPGANTGELFF	TGCGCCAGCAGCCAACTTCCGGGGGCGAACACCGGGGAGCTGTTTTTT
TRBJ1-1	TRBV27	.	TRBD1	CASNKGQGAEAFF	TGTGCCAGCAATAAGGGACAGGGCGCTGAAGCTTTCTTT
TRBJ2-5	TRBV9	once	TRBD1	CASSVGRNRGTQYF	TGTGCCAGCAGCGTAGGGCGTAACAGGGGGACCCAGTACTTC
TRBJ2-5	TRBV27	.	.	CASSSSEAHQETQYF	TGTGCCAGCAGTAGTTCAGAGGCCCATCAAGAGACCCAGTACTTC
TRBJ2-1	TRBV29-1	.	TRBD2	CSPSLGTNNEQFF	TGCAGCCCTTCTTTGGGGACTAACAATGAGCAGTTCTTC
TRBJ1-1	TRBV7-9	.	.	CASSYITGNTEAFF	TGTGCCAGCAGCTACATAACGGGTAACACTGAAGCTTTCTTT